One and the same sample provided the 24 T cell receptor beta chains below, sequenced in a study. TCRdb independently ran MiXCR on the RT-PCR reads; one entry per CDR3 protein. Of about 680,000 distinct CDR3 sequences listed, 13% to 15% are singletons. The specimen was memory CD4+ T cells from blood. These receptors were taken from a female donor in good health, serving as a healthy control.

The rearrangement links TRBV7-2 to TRBJ2-7; TRBD1 might be the D (6 bases). Per germline, CDR1 SGHTA and CDR2 FQGNSA. Trimming pared 5 bases from V and 0 bases from J, leaving 14 bases between. The CDR3 sequence is 15 residues long. The chain's CDR3 is CASSPGLQGSYEQYF. The CDR3, as DNA: TGTGCCAGCAGCCCCGGATTACAGGGCTCCTACGAGCAGTACTTC.

The rearrangement joins TRBV20-1 to TRBJ2-3; D remains unclear. Trimming removed 1 base from V and 0 bases from J, with 11 bases in between. The germline V gene has CDR1 DFQATT and CDR2 SNEGSKA (reference sequence). The CDR3 loop spans 15 amino acids. In DNA, the CDR3 is TGCAGTGCTAGAGGGTTACAGTACAGCACAGATACGCAGTATTTT. Encoded protein: CSARGLQYSTDTQYF.

This clonotype was observed many times. The rearrangement links TRBV20-1 to TRBJ1-2; D ambiguous. This CDR3 comprises 15 residues. V gave up 2 bases and J gave up 3 bases, with 16 bases separating them. Germline lookup yields CDR1 DFQATT and CDR2 SNEGSKA (reference sequence). As DNA, the CDR3 is TGCAGTGCTAGACGTCCCCTCGCGGGCTACTATGGCTACACCTTC. Translating gives CSARRPLAGYYGYTF.

The V gene is TRBV11-2, the J gene TRBJ2-5; D is ambiguous. This CDR3 region has 14 residues. CDR1 is SGHAT and CDR2 is FQNNGV in the germline V gene. Between the trimmed V and J ends, which lost 0 bases and 6 bases, there was a span of 11 bases. The CDR3 reads CASSLDRLTKTQYF. The CDR3 DNA follows: TGTGCCAGCAGCTTAGATAGGTTAACAAAGACCCAGTACTTC.

This chain uses TRBV5-1 with TRBJ2-4; tentative D call: TRBD1 (5 bases). Germline V gives CDR1 SGHRS, CDR2 YFSETQ. This CDR3 is built from 16 residues. Trimming pared 0 bases from V and 0 bases from J, leaving 10 bases between. The CDR3 spells CASSLGTLEAKNIQYF. The CDR3 bases are TGCGCCAGCAGCTTGGGGACACTTGAAGCCAAAAACATTCAGTACTTC.

The genes are TRBV12-3 or TRBV12-4 and TRBJ2-1; D is perhaps TRBD1 (6 bases). This CDR3 has 14 amino acids. Trimming cost V 5 bases and J 5 bases, with 13 bases left between them. The CDR3 DNA reads TGTGCCAGCAGTCCCGGGACATCGCACAATGAGCAGTTCTTC. It is translated as CASSPGTSHNEQFF.

This clonotype appeared many times. The junction shows a germline mismatch at one end, possibly a read error. This chain joins TRBV5-1 and TRBJ2-5, with 8 bases lining up with TRBD2. Germline values: CDR1 SGHRS, CDR2 YFSETQ. The CDR3 extends over 14 amino acids. For the CDR3, the DNA is TGTGCTAGCAGCTTAGCGGGGAGGGAAGAGACCCAGTACTTC. Translation: CASSLAGREETQYF.

This clonotype was counted many times. The J gene is TRBJ2-1, the V gene TRBV20-1; tentative D call: TRBD1 (6 bases). The germline V gene has CDR1 DFQATT and CDR2 SNEGSKA (reference sequence). The V gene lost 6 bases and the J gene lost 7 bases, with 13 bases spanning the gap. This CDR3 has 12 residues. The CDR3 protein is CSAPDSVNEQFF. DNA for the CDR3: TGCAGTGCACCGGACAGTGTAAATGAGCAGTTCTTC.

This clonotype came up many times. The CDR3 DNA is TGTGCCAGCAGCTCGCGACTCCTTCAGGTTGGGACCCAGTACTTC. This encodes CASSSRLLQVGTQYF. This chain joins TRBV7-2 and TRBJ2-5, with D uncertain. Germline CDR1 and CDR2: SGHTA and FQGNSA. This CDR3 is 15 amino acids long. The V end was cut by 4 bases, the J end by 7 bases, with 19 bases between.

This clonotype was seen repeatedly, ten times or more. The chain combines TRBV7-8 with TRBJ1-5; D remains unclear. Trimming cost V 1 base and J 1 base, with 11 bases left between them. Germline V gene lookup returns CDR1 SGHVS and CDR2 FQNEAQ. The CDR3 is 16 residues long. The CDR3, as DNA: TGTGCCAGCAGCTTAGTGGGCGGGGAAAGCAATCAGCCCCAGCATTTT. As protein: CASSLVGGESNQPQHF.

This chain joins TRBV2 and TRBJ1-1, with a tentative D call TRBD1 (6 bases). This CDR3 is built from 15 residues. V lost 10 bases and J 3 bases, leaving 21 bases between the germline ends. Germline CDR1 is SNHLY and CDR2 is FYNNEI. The CDR3 DNA sequence: TGTGCCACCCAAGGGTGGAACAGGGTGGACACTGAAGCTTTCTTT. Its translation is CATQGWNRVDTEAFF.

Ten or more counts support this clonotype. For the CDR3, the DNA is TGTGCCAGCAGTCCGCGGACAGTACACCGGCGGGCCACAGATACGCAGTATTTT. Translated: CASSPRTVHRRATDTQYF. V usage is TRBV27 and J usage is TRBJ2-3; a weak D match, TRBD1 (6 bases). V gave up 5 bases and J gave up 2 bases, with 23 bases separating them. Germline V lookup: CDR1 MNHEY, CDR2 SMNVEV (reference sequence). The CDR3 is made up of 18 amino acids.

The rearrangement joins TRBV19 to TRBJ2-7; 7 nucleotides line up with TRBD1. The CDR3 covers 15 residues. The V segment lost 4 bases and the J segment 1 base; nucleotides outside the gene matches: 7. The germline gives CDR1 LNHDA, CDR2 SQIVND (reference sequence). CDR3 bases: TGTGCCAGTAGTAGAGACAGGGCCCTTTCCTACGAGCAGTACTTC. This gives the protein CASSRDRALSYEQYF.

This chain connects TRBV20-1 to TRBJ2-1; the D gene is possibly TRBD2 (6 bases). The V gene's germline CDR1 is DFQATT and CDR2 SNEGSKA (reference sequence). The V end lost 2 bases, the J end lost 4 bases, and 21 bases lay between the germline ends. CDR3 length: 17 amino acids. The CDR3 spells CSARLGSGSVGYNEQFF. The CDR3 nucleotides read TGCAGTGCTAGACTCGGGAGTGGTAGCGTAGGATACAATGAGCAGTTCTTC.

This clonotype has a count of ten or more. The V gene is TRBV6-5, the J gene TRBJ1-1; maybe TRBD1 (6 bases). This CDR3 has 13 amino acids. Germline lookup yields CDR1 MNHEY and CDR2 SVGAGI. Trimming took 5 bases from V and 11 from J, leaving 18 bases between them. The CDR3 protein is CASSTQGWASAFF. CDR3 nucleotide sequence: TGTGCCAGCAGTACACAGGGTTGGGCTAGTGCTTTCTTT.

This clonotype was observed at least ten times. The chain has TRBV20-1 and TRBJ1-3; D is unresolved. The germline V gene encodes CDR1 DFQATT and CDR2 SNEGSKA (reference sequence). The V and J ends lost 6 bases and 3 bases respectively, with 15 bases between them. CDR3 length: 14 amino acids. CDR3 nucleotides: TGCAGTGCCCCTAGGCGGGGTTATGGAAACACCATATATTTT. Protein: CSAPRRGYGNTIYF.

This clonotype occurred many times. The rearrangement uses TRBV6-5 and TRBJ2-5, with TRBD2 as a possible D gene (6 bases). V lost 2 bases and J 14 bases, leaving 12 bases between the germline ends. This CDR3 is built from 11 residues. CDR1 MNHEY and CDR2 SVGAGI come from the germline V gene. DNA of the CDR3: TGTGCCAGCAGTTACGGGGGGATAAGTTACTTC. Protein product: CASSYGGISYF.

The table lists this clonotype with many counts. V usage is TRBV12-3 or TRBV12-4 and J usage is TRBJ1-5; D ambiguous. This CDR3 is built from 15 residues. Trimming took 2 bases from V and 0 from J, leaving 8 bases between them. Here the CDR3 DNA reads TGTGCCAGCAGTTTATCCGCATATAGCAATCAGCCCCAGCATTTT. Its protein is CASSLSAYSNQPQHF.

The chain carries TRBV18 and TRBJ1-1; D is possibly TRBD1 (6 bases). V lost 3 bases to trimming and J lost 6 bases, with 11 bases between them. The germline gives CDR1 KGHSH, CDR2 LQKENI. The CDR3 loop spans 13 amino acids. CDR3 residues: CASSPYRDSEAFF. CDR3 bases: TGTGCCAGCTCACCGTACAGGGATTCTGAAGCTTTCTTT.

V and J are TRBV18 and TRBJ1-1, with D perhaps matching TRBD1 (5 bases). This CDR3 has 15 residues. Trimming took off 5 bases at V and 2 bases at J, with 15 bases between the two ends. Germline CDR1 is KGHSH and CDR2 is LQKENI. The CDR3 reads CASSTVGLGNTEAFF. Here the CDR3 DNA reads TGTGCCAGCTCAACGGTGGGACTGGGAAACACTGAAGCTTTCTTT. Full variable domain (rest looked up from reference TRBV18 and TRBJ1-1): NAGVMQNPRHLVRRRGQEARLRCSPMKGHSHVYWYRQLPEEGLKFMVYLQKENIIDESGMPKERFSAEFPKEGPSILRIQQVVRGDSAAYFCASSTVGLGNTEAFFGQGTRLTVV.

The sample holds a few counts of this clonotype. J is TRBJ1-6 and V is TRBV7-2, with 8 bases aligning to TRBD1. Trimming took 4 bases from V and 0 from J; bases not matched to a gene: 5. The CDR3 covers 17 residues. Germline loops: CDR1 SGHTA, CDR2 FQGNSA. The CDR3 coding sequence is TGTGCCAGCAGCTCCCGGACAGGGAGCTCCTATAATTCACCCCTCCACTTT. Translating it yields CASSSRTGSSYNSPLHF.

This clonotype has only a few counts. The V gene is TRBV20-1, the J gene TRBJ2-1; D might be TRBD2 (5 bases). The CDR3 sequence is 14 residues long. The germline CDR1 and CDR2 sequences are DFQATT and SNEGSKA (reference sequence). Between the trimmed V and J ends, which lost 6 bases and 3 bases, there was a span of 15 bases. The DNA of the CDR3 is TGCAGTGCCATCACTAGTAACCTCTACAATGAGCAGTTCTTC. As protein: CSAITSNLYNEQFF.

The sample holds a few counts of this clonotype. V gene TRBV15 combines with J gene TRBJ2-2; the D gene is possibly TRBD1 (5 bases). The CDR3 loop spans 16 amino acids. Germline lookup yields CDR1 LNHNV and CDR2 YYDKDF (reference sequence). Deletions cut 3 bases from V and 2 bases from J, with 13 bases between. CDR3 sequence: CATSRTRQFNTGELFF. CDR3 coding DNA: TGTGCCACCAGCAGGACCCGACAGTTTAACACCGGGGAGCTGTTTTTT.

This clonotype came up many times. The V and J genes are TRBV20-1 and TRBJ1-1; D is ambiguous. The ends were cut back, 5 bases at V and 11 bases at J, with 9 bases in the middle. This CDR3 is built from 9 residues. The germline gives CDR1 DFQATT, CDR2 SNEGSKA (reference sequence). The chain's CDR3 is CSADWRAFF. The CDR3 DNA reads as TGCAGTGCTGACTGGAGGGCTTTCTTT.